Sequencing of this T cell receptor (beta chain) was carried out in a study of control samples from healthy donors and cancer patients. Profiling relied on immunoSEQ multiplex PCR, and the TCRdb table lists in-frame clones only, not all of them. Of over 150,000 clones listed, 91% were seen once; the top ten hold 2%. From germline, CDR1 is SGDLS and CDR2 YYNGEE. This CDR3 is 13 amino acids long. V was cut by 4 bases and J by 8 bases, with 15 bases left in between. The clonotype comes from a woman in her thirties or forties in good health. The sample comprised blood. The rearrangement uses TRBV9 and TRBJ1-2; no clear D. The CDR3, as DNA: TGTGCCAGCAGCCTCTCAACGGGGTGGGGCTACACCTTC. Translation: CASSLSTGWGYTF.